The 28 T cell receptor beta chains given below trace back to one sample, sequenced in a study of cytomegalovirus exposure and HLA in healthy donors. 60 Vbeta and 13 Jbeta primers were used in PCR. Sequenced by immunoSEQ multiplex PCR; TCRdb stores in-frame clones only, minus some. This sample's table has some 76,000 clones. The sample taken for sequencing was PBMCs. Receptor source: a female donor in good health and CMV-seropositive.

The chain combines TRBV4-1 with TRBJ1-2, with TRBD1 matching 7 bases. This CDR3 is built from 16 residues. From germline, CDR1 is MGHRA and CDR2 YSYEKL. J gave up 1 base and V 3 bases, and 8 bases lay outside the gene matches. The CDR3: CASSQSRDSFNYGYTF. The CDR3 nucleotides read TGCGCCAGCAGCCAGTCCCGGGACAGCTTTAACTATGGCTACACCTTC.

The rearrangement links TRBV18 to TRBJ1-1; possibly TRBD1 for D (5 bases). Trimming took 3 bases from V and 3 from J, leaving 11 bases between them. The germline gives CDR1 KGHSH, CDR2 LQKENI. The CDR3 contains 14 residues. The DNA for the CDR3 is TGTGCCAGCTCACCGGGCAGGGTAGACACTGAAGCTTTCTTT. Encoded protein: CASSPGRVDTEAFF.

The rearrangement links TRBV11-2 to TRBJ1-3; possibly TRBD1 for D (6 bases). V was cut by 2 bases and J by 4 bases, with 12 bases left in between. This CDR3 has 15 residues. CDR1 and CDR2 from the germline V gene are SGHAT and FQNNGV. The CDR3 region has the DNA TGTGCCAGCAGCTTAAACAGGGCCTTCGGAAACACCATATATTTT. Translation gives CASSLNRAFGNTIYF.

The chain has TRBV6-1 and TRBJ2-2, with D maybe TRBD2 (7 bases). The CDR3 is made up of 14 amino acids. V lost 8 bases, J lost 3 bases, and 13 bases lay in between. Germline CDR1 reads MNHNS; CDR2 reads SASEGT. Here the CDR3 reads CASQGGADTGELFF. CDR3 in DNA: TGTGCCAGCCAAGGGGGGGCCGACACCGGGGAGCTGTTTTTT.

The chain uses TRBV29-1 and TRBJ1-3; weak D call: TRBD1 (5 bases). The CDR3 spans 15 residues. Trimming cost V 6 bases and J 2 bases, with 17 bases left between them. Germline CDR1 SQVTM, CDR2 ANQGSEA. CDR3 DNA sequence: TGCAGCGTAGCCTCCGGGACTCCAACTGGAAACACCATATATTTT. Amino acid sequence: CSVASGTPTGNTIYF.

The chain uses TRBV4-3 and TRBJ2-7; 10 bases align to TRBD2. V trimming: 4 bases; J trimming: 2 bases; junction bases outside the gene matches: 11. Germline CDR1 and CDR2: LGHNA and YSLEER. CDR3 length: 17 amino acids. CDR3 coding DNA: TGCGCCAGCAGCCGAGAAACTAGCGGGGTTAGCGCCTACGAGCAGTACTTC. The encoded protein is CASSRETSGVSAYEQYF.

The chain is built from TRBV27 and TRBJ1-6; 7 bases map to TRBD1. Germline CDR1 and CDR2: MNHEY and SMNVEV (reference sequence). Germline trimming cut 3 bases from V and 5 bases from J; bases unmatched to any gene: 4. The CDR3 extends over 15 amino acids. Here the CDR3 DNA reads TGTGCCAGCAGTTTGGACACAGGGGATAATTCACCCCTCCACTTT. Residues: CASSLDTGDNSPLHF.

This chain connects TRBV30 to TRBJ2-7, with 7 bases identical to TRBD1. The CDR3 loop spans 13 amino acids. V gave up 3 bases and J gave up 3 bases; unmatched junction bases: 5. CDR1 is GTSNPN, CDR2 SVGIG, per germline (reference sequence). In nucleotides, the CDR3 is TGTGCCTGGAGCCGACAGGGAGACTACGAGCAGTACTTC. This encodes CAWSRQGDYEQYF.

A remark on this clone: A read error may account for a junction end that differs from germline. This rearrangement joins TRBV9 to TRBJ2-1; 11 bases map to TRBD2. CDR1 SGDLS and CDR2 YYNGEE come from the germline V gene. The CDR3 runs 15 residues. The CDR3 nucleotides read TGTGCCAGCAGCGTAACAGGGACTAGCGGCCCACCCGAGATCTTC. Translated, it gives CASSVTGTSGPPEIF.

The chain recombines TRBV9 with TRBJ2-7, with no clear D. The CDR3 is 15 residues long. Germline V CDR1 and CDR2: SGDLS, YYNGEE. V lost 0 bases and J lost 0, with 10 bases in between. The CDR3 region has the DNA TGTGCCAGCAGCGTAGATGACTTCAGCTCCTACGAGCAGTACTTC. Translated, it gives CASSVDDFSSYEQYF.

CDR3 coding DNA: TGTGCCAGCAGCCGCACGCCACGGGACAGGGACCCAGATACGCAGTATTTT. Its protein is CASSRTPRDRDPDTQYF. The chain recombines TRBV7-3 with TRBJ2-3, with 9 bases that match TRBD1. CDR3 size: 17 residues. V gave up 5 bases and J gave up 4 bases; unmatched junction bases: 13. Germline lookup yields CDR1 SGHTA and CDR2 FQGTGA.

V and J are TRBV19 and TRBJ2-7; 9 nucleotides agree with TRBD2. The junction had 6 bases not matched to a gene; V was cut back by 4 bases and J by 5 bases. CDR3 length: 14 residues. The germline V gene has CDR1 LNHDA and CDR2 SQIVND (reference sequence). The CDR3 bases are TGTGCCAGTAGTAGCGGACTAGCGATAAACGAGCAGTACTTC. Translated: CASSSGLAINEQYF. The variable domain in full, with the rest retrieved from reference TRBV19 and TRBJ2-7, is DGGITQSPKYLFRKEGQNVTLSCEQNLNHDAMYWYRQDPGQGLRLIYYSQIVNDFQKGDIAEGYSVSREKKESFPLTVTSAQKNPTAFYLCASSSGLAINEQYFGPGTRLTVT.

This chain joins TRBV6-6 and TRBJ1-5; D perhaps matches TRBD1 (6 bases). The CDR3 is made up of 15 amino acids. V gave up 6 bases and J gave up 2 bases, with 14 bases separating them. Per germline, CDR1 MNHNY and CDR2 SVGAGI (reference sequence). CDR3 sequence (DNA): TGTGCCAGCAGCCTCAAAGGGGGAGGCAATCAGCCCCAGCATTTT. This gives the protein CASSLKGGGNQPQHF.

This chain uses TRBV28 with TRBJ1-1, with 11 bases matching TRBD1. Trimming took 2 bases from V and 10 from J; bases not matched to a gene: 6. CDR1 is MDHEN, CDR2 SYDVKM, per germline. The CDR3 totals 14 residues. CDR3 loop: CASSLPGQGAGAFF. The CDR3 bases are TGTGCCAGCAGTTTACCCGGACAGGGGGCAGGAGCTTTCTTT.

This chain joins TRBV28 and TRBJ2-5, with unresolved D. The CDR3 length is 12 residues. V gave up 5 bases and J gave up 2 bases, with 6 bases separating them. CDR1 MDHEN and CDR2 SYDVKM come from the germline V gene. The CDR3 DNA reads as TGTGCCAGCAGTATACTTCAAGAGACCCAGTACTTC. Protein product: CASSILQETQYF.

The chain combines TRBV28 with TRBJ2-7; D gene uncertain. CDR3 length: 15 residues. Trimming pared 6 bases from V and 3 bases from J, leaving 18 bases between. Germline lookup yields CDR1 MDHEN and CDR2 SYDVKM. Here the CDR3 DNA reads TGTGCCAGCAGGGGCAAATCGCATACACTCTACGAGCAGTACTTC. Protein: CASRGKSHTLYEQYF.

This chain connects TRBV7-2 to TRBJ2-3; 9 bases are a match to TRBD2. CDR1 and CDR2 (germline): SGHTA, FQGNSA. V was pared by 5 bases and J by 0 bases, with 3 bases of the junction left unmatched. This CDR3 contains 15 residues. CDR3 nucleotides: TGTGCCAGCAGCGCGGGAGGGGGGAGCACAGATACGCAGTATTTT. It codes for CASSAGGGSTDTQYF.

The rearrangement links TRBV9 to TRBJ2-3, with D perhaps matching TRBD2 (5 bases). This CDR3 region has 15 residues. Germline V CDR1 and CDR2: SGDLS, YYNGEE. Trimming shortened V by 5 bases and J by 3 bases, and 16 bases separated the two germline ends. For the CDR3, the DNA is TGTGCCAGCAGTGCCCTCCTTGGAGGAACAGATACGCAGTATTTT. Translating it yields CASSALLGGTDTQYF.

The rearrangement joins TRBV30 to TRBJ2-7; D ambiguous. The germline gives CDR1 GTSNPN, CDR2 SVGIG (reference sequence). V lost 5 bases, J lost 0 bases, and 11 bases lay in between. This CDR3 contains 13 residues. The CDR3 sequence: CAWDFIGSYEQYF. The CDR3 DNA follows: TGTGCCTGGGATTTCATCGGCTCCTACGAGCAGTACTTC.

This chain links TRBV28 with TRBJ1-3; 8 positions match TRBD1. The germline V gene encodes CDR1 MDHEN and CDR2 SYDVKM. The CDR3 sequence is 16 residues long. V shed 6 bases and J 0 bases; nucleotides not matched to a gene: 7. Here the CDR3 reads CASRPTGGNSGNTIYF. The DNA of the CDR3 is TGTGCCAGCAGACCCACAGGGGGTAACTCTGGAAACACCATATATTTT.

The DNA of the CDR3 is TGCGCCAGCAGCCGAGGACTAGAAAACACCGGGGAGCTGTTTTTT. It yields the protein CASSRGLENTGELFF. The chain combines TRBV4-1 with TRBJ2-2, with TRBD2 matching 7 bases. The CDR3 length is 15 residues. V gave up 4 bases and J gave up 2 bases; unmatched junction bases: 4. CDR1 MGHRA and CDR2 YSYEKL come from the germline V gene.

V usage is TRBV7-2 and J usage is TRBJ1-2; D unresolved. The CDR3 sequence is 15 residues long. The germline gives CDR1 SGHTA, CDR2 FQGNSA. V was cut by 0 bases and J by 1 base, with 9 bases left in between. The CDR3 DNA reads TGTGCCAGCAGCTTAGCGAGCGGTAGTAACTATGGCTACACCTTC. Protein: CASSLASGSNYGYTF.

This chain uses TRBV7-7 with TRBJ2-5; TRBD2 matches at 7 bases. CDR1 and CDR2 (germline): SSHAT, FNYEAQ (reference sequence). The junction had 8 bases not matched to a gene; V was cut back by 6 bases and J by 1 base. The CDR3 sequence is 15 residues long. Here the CDR3 reads CASSGGTGGQETQYF. The CDR3 bases are TGTGCCAGCAGTGGGGGGACGGGGGGCCAAGAGACCCAGTACTTC.

Points on this clone: Its ends do not fully match the called genes, so a read error is possible. The gene calls are TRBV2 and TRBJ1-1, with 9 bases identical to TRBD1. Per the germline V gene, CDR1 is SNHLY and CDR2 is FYNNEI. The CDR3 runs 14 residues. CDR3 amino acids: CASSEAQGTGEAFF. CDR3 nucleotides: TGTGCCAGCAGCGAAGCACAAGGGACAGGGGAAGCTTTCTTT.

J is TRBJ2-7 and V is TRBV30; TRBD1 might be the D (6 bases). In germline, CDR1 is GTSNPN, CDR2 SVGIG (reference sequence). The CDR3 is made up of 12 amino acids. Trimming removed 3 bases from V and 2 bases from J, with 8 bases in between. The DNA of the CDR3 is TGTGCCTGGAGCAACAGGGCCTACGAGCAGTACTTC. Its protein is CAWSNRAYEQYF.

This rearrangement joins TRBV28 to TRBJ2-7, with D maybe TRBD1 (6 bases). Looked up from germline, CDR1 is MDHEN and CDR2 is SYDVKM. The V gene lost 6 bases and the J gene lost 2 bases, with 17 bases spanning the gap. The CDR3 runs to 15 residues. CDR3: CASSYQGRPTYEQYF. As DNA, the CDR3 is TGTGCCAGCAGCTATCAGGGGCGCCCTACCTACGAGCAGTACTTC.

The chain recombines TRBV27 with TRBJ2-1; 7 positions match TRBD1. The CDR3 has 15 amino acids. The V segment lost 5 bases and the J segment 6 bases; nucleotides outside the gene matches: 10. Germline V gene lookup returns CDR1 MNHEY and CDR2 SMNVEV (reference sequence). The CDR3 DNA is TGTGCCAGCAGTCCTACAGGGGATTTTTCCAATGAGCAGTTCTTC. Its protein product is CASSPTGDFSNEQFF.

This sequence joins TRBV10-1 and TRBJ2-1, with a possible D match to TRBD1 (5 bases). Germline CDR1 is WNHNN and CDR2 is SYGVQD (reference sequence). CDR3 length: 14 amino acids. With 2 bases removed from V and 4 bases from J, the gap between germline ends came to 9 bases. The CDR3 DNA follows: TGCGCCAGCAGTGAGGAGACAGCATACAATGAGCAGTTCTTC. Protein product: CASSEETAYNEQFF.